The clone carrying this T cell receptor (beta chain) was seen only once. The data were obtained in a study of blood T cell repertoires in COVID-19. Study overall: COVID-19 samples, acute and convalescent, were from the United States, Italy and Spain. In each case, the material was cDNA or gDNA derived from T cells, B-cell-depleted T cells, or PBMCs.

Original methodology: Using reference gene primer amplification, nucleated cell counts were estimated. Clones were read by immunoSEQ multiplex PCR, and TCRdb kept only the in-frame ones, dropping some. V, J and clone size were drawn from that table, and D and trimming were deduced from the DNA. Of some 130,000 clones listed, approximately 89% are singletons. The CDR3 is made up of 13 amino acids. Trimming removed 7 bases from V and 6 bases from J, with 12 bases in between. Germline lookup yields CDR1 MDHEN and CDR2 SYDVKM. Enrolment of Seattle patients took place during active infection, and they were followed longitudinally.

This sequence originates from a woman aged 70-85 years with COVID-19, enrolled during active disease. Sequencing input: peripheral blood. The J gene is TRBJ1-4, the V gene TRBV28; D gene unclear. In nucleotides, the CDR3 is TGTGCCAGCACTCAGAACGGAGATGAAAAACTGTTTTTT. The encoded protein is CASTQNGDEKLFF.